This TCR beta chain was retrieved from a study of blood T cell repertoires in COVID-19. Study-level background: Samples taken during acute and convalescent COVID-19 were collected in the United States, Italy and Spain. T cells, B-cell-depleted T cells, or PBMCs provided the cDNA or gDNA that served as material.

Per the authors' pipeline: Nucleated cell counts were estimated from reference gene primer amplification. The method was immunoSEQ multiplex PCR; TCRdb's version includes in-frame clones alone and lacks a portion of them. Clone size and the V and J calls come from that table; the DNA yielded D and trimming. In the table there are approximately 82,000 clones, 80% to 90% of which are singletons. The CDR3 consists of 14 residues. Looked up from germline, CDR1 is ENHRY and CDR2 is SYGVKD. Trimming stripped 2 bases from V and 4 bases from J, with 11 bases between. Material: peripheral blood. This chain uses TRBV10-3 with TRBJ1-1; possible D gene TRBD1, 5 bases. The clonotype comes from an older woman with acute or convalescent COVID-19. The CDR3 is CAISETTVTTEAFF. The CDR3 bases are TGTGCCATCAGTGAGACGACAGTGACCACTGAAGCTTTCTTT.